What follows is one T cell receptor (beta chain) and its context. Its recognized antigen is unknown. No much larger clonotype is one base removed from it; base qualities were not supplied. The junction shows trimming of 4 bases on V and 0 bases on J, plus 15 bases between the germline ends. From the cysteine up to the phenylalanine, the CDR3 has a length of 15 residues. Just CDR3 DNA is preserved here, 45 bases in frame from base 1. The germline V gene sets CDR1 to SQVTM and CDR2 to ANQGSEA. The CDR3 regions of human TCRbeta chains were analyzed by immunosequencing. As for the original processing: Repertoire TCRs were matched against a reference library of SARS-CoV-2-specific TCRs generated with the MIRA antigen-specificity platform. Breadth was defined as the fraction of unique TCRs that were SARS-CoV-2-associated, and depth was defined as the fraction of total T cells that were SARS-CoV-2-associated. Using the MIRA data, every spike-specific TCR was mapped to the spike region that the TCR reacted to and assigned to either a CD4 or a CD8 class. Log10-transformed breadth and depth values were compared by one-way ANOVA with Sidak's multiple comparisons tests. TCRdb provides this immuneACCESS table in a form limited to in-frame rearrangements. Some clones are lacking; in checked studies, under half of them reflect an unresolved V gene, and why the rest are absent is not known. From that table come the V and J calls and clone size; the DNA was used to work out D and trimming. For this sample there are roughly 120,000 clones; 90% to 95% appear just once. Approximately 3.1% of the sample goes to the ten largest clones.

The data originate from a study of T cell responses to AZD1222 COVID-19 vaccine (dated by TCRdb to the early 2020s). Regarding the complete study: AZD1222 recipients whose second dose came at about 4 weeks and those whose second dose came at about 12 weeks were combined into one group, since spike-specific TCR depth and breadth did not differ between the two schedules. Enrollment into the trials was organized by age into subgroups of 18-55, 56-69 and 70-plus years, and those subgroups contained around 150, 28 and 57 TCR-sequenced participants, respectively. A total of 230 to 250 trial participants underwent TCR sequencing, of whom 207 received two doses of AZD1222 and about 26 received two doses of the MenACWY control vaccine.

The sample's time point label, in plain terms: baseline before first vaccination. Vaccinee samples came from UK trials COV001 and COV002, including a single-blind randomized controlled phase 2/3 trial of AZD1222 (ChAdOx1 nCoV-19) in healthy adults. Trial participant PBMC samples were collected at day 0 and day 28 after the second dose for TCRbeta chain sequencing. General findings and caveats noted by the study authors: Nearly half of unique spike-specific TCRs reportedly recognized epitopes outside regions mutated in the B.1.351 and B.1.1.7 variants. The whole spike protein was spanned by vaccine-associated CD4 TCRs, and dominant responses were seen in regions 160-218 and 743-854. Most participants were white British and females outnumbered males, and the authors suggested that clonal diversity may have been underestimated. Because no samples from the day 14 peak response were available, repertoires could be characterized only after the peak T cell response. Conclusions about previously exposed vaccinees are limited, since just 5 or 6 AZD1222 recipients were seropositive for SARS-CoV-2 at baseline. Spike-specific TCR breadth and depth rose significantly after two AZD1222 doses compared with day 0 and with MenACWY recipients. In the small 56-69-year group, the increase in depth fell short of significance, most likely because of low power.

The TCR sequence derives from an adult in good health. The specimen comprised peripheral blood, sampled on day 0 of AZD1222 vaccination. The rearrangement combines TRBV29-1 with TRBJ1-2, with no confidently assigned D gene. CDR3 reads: CSVVNQDPPNYGYTF. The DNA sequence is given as TGCAGCGTTGTGAATCAGGACCCCCCTAACTATGGCTACACCTTC.